Listed here are 15 T cell receptor beta chains from one sample, sequenced in a study of blood T cell repertoires in COVID-19 (TCRdb year 2020). Library preparation employed the immunoSEQ multiplex PCR assay. This is the immuneACCESS table as TCRdb keeps it, with only in-frame sequences that have V and J called. A part of the clones is gone; compared with another copy, unresolved V genes explain less than half, and the rest is unexplained. The sample has 300,000 or so clones on record, 85% to 90% of them singletons. Around 9.3% of the sample goes to the ten largest clones. Sequencing was carried out using PBMCs or T cells enriched from blood (not recorded which). These receptors came from a woman in her late teens or twenties who had recovered from COVID-19.

J is TRBJ1-3 and V is TRBV27, with unresolved D. Germline CDR1 reads MNHEY; CDR2 reads SMNVEV (reference sequence). V was trimmed by 3 bases and J by 1 base, leaving 7 bases between them. This CDR3 region has 14 residues. The CDR3 bases are TGTGCCAGCAGTTTTGAGGGTTCTGGAAACACCATATATTTT. It is translated as CASSFEGSGNTIYF.

This clone has only a few counts. J is TRBJ1-2 and V is TRBV5-4, with D perhaps TRBD1 (6 bases). CDR1 and CDR2 (germline): SGHNT, YYREEE (reference sequence). Trimming removed 0 bases from V and 0 bases from J, with 12 bases in between. CDR3 length equals 16 residues. CDR3 sequence: CASSLGTDISNYGYTF. DNA for the CDR3: TGTGCCAGCAGCTTGGGGACAGACATTTCTAACTATGGCTACACCTTC.

This chain uses TRBV2 with TRBJ1-5; D unresolved. V was cut by 3 bases and J by 0 bases, with 15 bases left in between. In germline, CDR1 is SNHLY, CDR2 FYNNEI. The CDR3 is made up of 17 amino acids. This chain's CDR3 is CASSEGGESYSNQPQHF. The CDR3 DNA is TGTGCCAGCAGTGAGGGCGGGGAGAGTTATAGCAATCAGCCCCAGCATTTT.

The chain employs TRBV27 and TRBJ2-5; D may be TRBD1 (6 bases). CDR3 length: 16 amino acids. V gave up 1 base and J gave up 4 bases, with 16 bases separating them. CDR1 MNHEY and CDR2 SMNVEV come from the germline V gene (reference sequence). The CDR3 bases are TGTGCCAGCAGTTTATGGTCAAGCATCAGGGGAGAGACCCAGTACTTC. Translated: CASSLWSSIRGETQYF.

The chain has TRBV7-2 and TRBJ1-1, with D uncertain. The CDR3 covers 12 residues. Trimming cost V 2 bases and J 7 bases, with 8 bases left between them. Germline CDR1 is SGHTA and CDR2 is FQGNSA. CDR3 DNA: TGTGCCAGCAGCTTACTGACTGTTGAAGCTTTCTTT. Its protein product is CASSLLTVEAFF.

This clone has just one count. CDR3 in amino acids: CASNIAGDDEQYF. The CDR3 DNA is TGCGCCAGCAACATAGCGGGAGATGACGAGCAGTACTTC. This chain joins TRBV10-1 and TRBJ2-7; TRBD2 matches 9 bases. Germline lookup yields CDR1 WNHNN and CDR2 SYGVQD (reference sequence). V lost 7 bases, J lost 5 bases, and 6 bases stayed unmatched. The CDR3 consists of 13 residues.

The chain carries TRBV2 and TRBJ2-1; 7 nucleotides match TRBD1. The CDR3 loop spans 13 amino acids. V trimming: 1 base; J trimming: 6 bases; junction bases outside the gene matches: 0. Germline V gene sequence: CDR1 SNHLY, CDR2 FYNNEI. The CDR3 region is CASSEEGANEQFF. The CDR3 DNA reads as TGTGCCAGCAGTGAAGAGGGGGCCAATGAGCAGTTCTTC.

The table lists this clone with a count of one. The V gene is TRBV14, the J gene TRBJ2-7, with 11 bases fitting TRBD2. The CDR3 length is 16 residues. Germline loops: CDR1 SGHDN, CDR2 FVKESK. The V segment lost 3 bases and the J segment 3 bases; nucleotides outside the gene matches: 7. CDR3: CASSHMTSGEYYEQYF. Here the CDR3 DNA reads TGTGCCAGCAGCCATATGACTAGCGGGGAATACTACGAGCAGTACTTC. The whole variable domain, remainder taken from reference TRBV14 and TRBJ2-7, is EAGVTQFPSHSVIEKGQTVTLRCDPISGHDNLYWYRRVMGKEIKFLLHFVKESKQDESGMPNNRFLAERTGGTYSTLKVQPAELEDSGVYFCASSHMTSGEYYEQYFGPGTRLTVT.

This rearrangement joins TRBV28 to TRBJ2-3; TRBD1 agrees at 7 bases. J gave up 2 bases and V 2 bases, and 1 base lay outside the gene matches. The CDR3 runs 14 residues. Germline loops: CDR1 MDHEN, CDR2 SYDVKM. The CDR3 nucleotides are TGTGCCAGCAGTTTAGGGACAGACACAGATACGCAGTATTTT. This translates into CASSLGTDTDTQYF.

The rearrangement joins TRBV19 to TRBJ2-5, with 11 positions matching TRBD2. The CDR3 runs to 15 residues. CDR1 is LNHDA, CDR2 SQIVND, per germline (reference sequence). The V gene end was trimmed by 6 bases and the J gene end by 4 bases; junction bases not matched to a gene: 7. Here the CDR3 DNA reads TGTGCCAGTAGCGAACTAGCGGGAGAGAGAGAGACCCAGTACTTC. This codes for CASSELAGERETQYF.

This clone was picked up one time. V gene TRBV10-3 combines with J gene TRBJ2-1; 9 bases agree with TRBD2. This CDR3 comprises 16 residues. Looked up from germline, CDR1 is ENHRY and CDR2 is SYGVKD. V shed 3 bases, J shed 7 bases, and the junction held 10 bases outside the gene matches. The CDR3 loop reads CAISDSPGLATNEQFF. Written as DNA, the CDR3 is TGTGCCATCAGTGATTCACCGGGACTAGCTACGAATGAGCAGTTCTTC.

The V call is TRBV12-3 or TRBV12-4, the J call TRBJ1-4, with D possibly being TRBD1 (5 bases). This CDR3 contains 13 residues. V was clipped by 6 bases and J by 4 bases, with 9 bases between them. Here the CDR3 reads CASSLQGNEKLFF. The CDR3, as DNA: TGTGCCAGCAGCCTTCAGGGTAATGAAAAACTGTTTTTT.

The chain employs TRBV4-2 and TRBJ2-7, with 11 nucleotides matching TRBD2. In germline, CDR1 is LGHNA, CDR2 YNFKEQ. CDR3 size: 16 residues. The ends lost 0 bases at V and 3 bases at J; junction bases unmatched: 4. DNA of the CDR3: TGTGCCAGCAGCCAAGAAGGTAGCGGGAGGGGCTACGAGCAGTACTTC. Amino acid sequence: CASSQEGSGRGYEQYF.

The chain uses TRBV6-5 and TRBJ2-3, with D perhaps TRBD2 (5 bases). With 7 bases removed from V and 6 bases from J, the gap between germline ends came to 17 bases. The CDR3 has 14 amino acids. Germline values: CDR1 MNHEY, CDR2 SVGAGI. CDR3 nucleotide sequence: TGTGCCAGCACCAGCCTAACGGGGTCGGATACGCAGTATTTT. Translating gives CASTSLTGSDTQYF.

This clone came up many times. CDR3 in amino acids: CASSSGGTGATLNEQFF. The CDR3 nucleotides read TGTGCCAGCAGCTCTGGGGGGACAGGGGCAACCCTCAATGAGCAGTTCTTC. The chain combines TRBV11-3 with TRBJ2-1, with 10 bases that match TRBD1. Germline V gives CDR1 SGHNT, CDR2 YENEEA. This CDR3 contains 17 residues. The V gene end was trimmed by 4 bases and the J gene end by 6 bases; junction bases not matched to a gene: 12. Full variable domain (outside the CDR3, taken from reference TRBV11-3 and TRBJ2-1): EAGVVQSPRYKIIEKKQPVAFWCNPISGHNTLYWYLQNLGQGPELLIRYENEEAVDDSQLPKDRFSAERLKGVDSTLKIQPAELGDSAVYLCASSSGGTGATLNEQFFGPGTRLTVL.